This passage covers 10 T cell receptor beta chains from one sample sequenced in a study of OX40 agonist ivuxolimab in advanced cancers. Sequenced by immunoSEQ multiplex PCR; TCRdb stores in-frame clones only, minus some. The data contain 55,000 to 65,000 clones, approximately 90% of them singletons. This sample comprised CD4+ or CD8+ T cells sorted from blood, obtained in a trial of the OX40 agonist ivuxolimab. These receptors all come from an adult with an advanced solid tumor such as melanoma, head and neck, liver or kidney cancer.

In nucleotides, the CDR3 is TGTGCCAGCAGCTTATACAGGGTAGGGGCCAACGTCCTGACTTTC. Its translation is CASSLYRVGANVLTF. J is TRBJ2-6 and V is TRBV7-9; possibly TRBD1 for D (6 bases). The V end lost 2 bases, the J end lost 4 bases, and 9 bases lay between the germline ends. CDR3 length: 15 amino acids. CDR1 is SEHNR and CDR2 is FQNEAQ in the germline V gene (reference sequence).

The rearrangement uses TRBV28 and TRBJ1-3; 8 bases agree with TRBD1. There are 15 residues in the CDR3. V lost 5 bases to trimming and J lost 7 bases; unmatched junction nucleotides: 10. CDR1 and CDR2 from the germline V gene are MDHEN and SYDVKM. The CDR3 DNA is TGTGCCAGCAGTGCGCCGGGACAGGAGATCAACACCATATATTTT. This sequence encodes CASSAPGQEINTIYF.

The genes are TRBV28 and TRBJ2-3, with a weak D call TRBD1 (6 bases). The CDR3 length is 15 residues. V was cut by 1 base and J by 1 base, with 9 bases left in between. Germline CDR1 and CDR2: MDHEN and SYDVKM. The DNA of the CDR3 is TGTGCCAGCAGTTTATTGGCAGGGGGCACAGATACGCAGTATTTT. Translated: CASSLLAGGTDTQYF.

This sequence joins TRBV4-3 and TRBJ2-5, with D unresolved. The CDR3 has 13 amino acids. Trimming removed 4 bases at V and 4 bases at J, with 10 bases between. Germline CDR1 is LGHNA and CDR2 is YSLEER. In DNA form, the CDR3 reads TGCGCCAGCAGCCGAAGACCGGGAGAGACCCAGTACTTC. Encoded protein: CASSRRPGETQYF.

V gene TRBV2 combines with J gene TRBJ1-4; D may be TRBD1 (6 bases). Germline V gives CDR1 SNHLY, CDR2 FYNNEI. V gave up 4 bases and J gave up 7 bases, with 13 bases separating them. The CDR3 extends over 14 amino acids. Here the CDR3 reads CASSVGRGREKLFF. The CDR3 DNA is TGTGCCAGCAGTGTGGGCAGGGGTCGTGAAAAACTGTTTTTT.

This sequence joins TRBV11-3 and TRBJ2-2; D is possibly TRBD2 (5 bases). CDR3 size: 16 residues. CDR1 is SGHNT, CDR2 YENEEA, per germline. V was shortened by 0 bases and J by 0 bases, with 8 bases between the two germline ends. This CDR3 reads CASSLDSGTNTGELFF. CDR3 bases: TGTGCCAGCAGCTTAGATTCGGGGACGAACACCGGGGAGCTGTTTTTT.

V gene TRBV14 combines with J gene TRBJ1-3; 7 bases line up with TRBD1. Germline V gives CDR1 SGHDN, CDR2 FVKESK. J was trimmed by 2 bases and V by 4 bases; bases with no gene match: 8. This CDR3 spans 16 amino acids. Here the CDR3 reads CASSRNRGLAGNTIYF. The CDR3 region has the DNA TGTGCCAGCAGCCGAAACAGGGGTTTGGCTGGAAACACCATATATTTT.

This clone was found a few times. CDR3 bases: TGTGCCAGCAGCTTTGGGAGCCAAAACATTCAGTACTTC. Protein product: CASSFGSQNIQYF. The rearrangement uses TRBV7-9 and TRBJ2-4; D is perhaps TRBD2 (5 bases). Germline CDR1 SEHNR, CDR2 FQNEAQ (reference sequence). This CDR3 has 13 amino acids. Deletions cut 3 bases from V and 5 bases from J, with 8 bases between.

The V gene is TRBV7-9, the J gene TRBJ2-1, with 7 bases matching TRBD1. Germline V gives CDR1 SEHNR, CDR2 FQNEAQ (reference sequence). The CDR3 is 13 residues long. V lost 5 bases, J lost 8 bases, and 6 bases stayed unmatched. CDR3 DNA sequence: TGTGCCAGCAGCCCAGGGACAGCGGATGAGCAGTTCTTC. It encodes CASSPGTADEQFF.

The chain recombines TRBV7-3 with TRBJ2-5, with D hard to call. This CDR3 has 9 amino acids. Germline V gives CDR1 SGHTA, CDR2 FQGTGA. The CDR3 spells CAPLETQYF. The CDR3 nucleotides are TGTGCTCCTCTAGAGACCCAGTACTTC.